The 30 T cell receptor beta chains below were found in one sample sequenced in a study of blood T cell repertoires in COVID-19. The method was immunoSEQ multiplex PCR; TCRdb's version includes in-frame clones alone and lacks a portion of them. In the table there are 150,000 or so clones, about nine tenths of which are singletons. The sample taken for sequencing was peripheral blood. These receptors originate from a man aged 45-60 years with acute or convalescent COVID-19.

The V gene is TRBV15, the J gene TRBJ1-3; 8 bases match TRBD1. This CDR3 is built from 13 residues. With 6 bases clipped from V and 3 bases from J, the junction kept 1 base outside the gene matches. The germline gives CDR1 LNHNV, CDR2 YYDKDF (reference sequence). CDR3 residues: CATRTGVGNTIYF. The DNA for the CDR3 is TGTGCCACCAGGACAGGGGTTGGAAACACCATATATTTT.

The chain links TRBV2 to TRBJ2-7; D is unclear. The CDR3 totals 13 residues. Germline V gene data show CDR1 as SNHLY and CDR2 as FYNNEI. V gave up 4 bases and J gave up 0 bases, with 7 bases separating them. The CDR3 protein is CASSVYSSYEQYF. CDR3 coding DNA: TGTGCCAGCAGTGTGTACAGCTCCTACGAGCAGTACTTC.

The chain joins TRBV5-1 to TRBJ2-1, with 8 nucleotides matching TRBD1. Germline loops: CDR1 SGHRS, CDR2 YFSETQ. Germline trimming cut 2 bases from V and 2 bases from J; bases unmatched to any gene: 6. This CDR3 is 16 amino acids long. The CDR3 nucleotides are TGCGCCAGCAGCTTACACCCACAGGGGGCCTACAATGAGCAGTTCTTC. Translated: CASSLHPQGAYNEQFF.

V gene TRBV12-3 or TRBV12-4 combines with J gene TRBJ1-1; D ambiguous. V was pared by 4 bases and J by 4 bases, with 10 bases between. This CDR3 region has 13 residues. CDR3 in amino acids: CASSSWASTEAFF. The CDR3 DNA sequence: TGTGCCAGCAGTTCATGGGCGAGCACTGAAGCTTTCTTT.

The chain has TRBV5-1 and TRBJ1-4; 12 bases are shared with TRBD1. Germline V CDR1 and CDR2: SGHRS, YFSETQ. V was pared by 3 bases and J by 2 bases, with 11 bases of the junction left unmatched. This CDR3 has 19 amino acids. CDR3 sequence (DNA): TGCGCCAGCAGCTCGACCCCCGGGACAGGGGGCTTGACTAATGAAAAACTGTTTTTT. It is translated as CASSSTPGTGGLTNEKLFF.

V usage is TRBV11-3 and J usage is TRBJ2-6, with D possibly matching TRBD2 (5 bases). CDR1 is SGHNT and CDR2 is YENEEA in the germline V gene. Between the trimmed V and J ends, which lost 4 bases and 1 base, there was a span of 11 bases. CDR3 length: 16 residues. The chain's CDR3 is CASSSGLRSGANVLTF. DNA of the CDR3: TGTGCCAGCAGCTCCGGACTTAGATCTGGGGCCAACGTCCTGACTTTC.

This clone was detected once. The rearrangement joins TRBV6-5 to TRBJ2-3; 10 bases agree with TRBD1. Germline CDR1 MNHEY, CDR2 SVGAGI. V dropped 6 bases and J dropped 4; count of bases not matched to a gene: 4. This CDR3 comprises 14 residues. CDR3 DNA: TGTGCCAGCAGCTACGGGACAGGGGCAGATACGCAGTATTTT. Translation gives CASSYGTGADTQYF.

This clone was seen a single time. The V call is TRBV6-5, the J call TRBJ1-6; 9 bases map to TRBD1. Trimming took 3 bases from V and 4 from J; bases not matched to a gene: 1. Germline V lookup: CDR1 MNHEY, CDR2 SVGAGI. The CDR3 has 15 residues. The CDR3 is CASSYGTGYNSPLHF. CDR3 coding DNA: TGTGCCAGCAGTTATGGGACAGGGTATAATTCACCCCTCCACTTT.

J is TRBJ1-4 and V is TRBV2; D gene uncertain. CDR3 length: 15 residues. Germline-derived CDR1 and CDR2 are SNHLY and FYNNEI. The germline V and J ends were trimmed by 5 bases and 8 bases, with 18 bases remaining between them. CDR3 DNA: TGTGCCAGCAGTTCCTACAGTTCTAATAAGGAAAAACTGTTTTTT. Residues: CASSSYSSNKEKLFF.

The chain is built from TRBV6-1 and TRBJ1-2; unclear D gene. Germline V gene data show CDR1 as MNHNS and CDR2 as SASEGT. The CDR3 runs to 15 residues. Trimming removed 0 bases from V and 8 bases from J, with 16 bases in between. The CDR3 region has the DNA TGTGCCAGCAGTGAAGCGCCTGGACTGAATTGGGGCTACACCTTC. Translating it yields CASSEAPGLNWGYTF.

This chain joins TRBV28 and TRBJ2-7, with D possibly matching TRBD2 (5 bases). CDR3 size: 13 residues. Germline loops: CDR1 MDHEN, CDR2 SYDVKM. V was clipped by 3 bases and J by 2 bases, with 8 bases between them. In nucleotides, the CDR3 is TGTGCCAGCAGTTTCGTAGCGCCCTACGAGCAGTACTTC. It yields the protein CASSFVAPYEQYF.

The chain uses TRBV6-5 and TRBJ2-1; no firm D call. CDR3 size: 15 residues. From germline, CDR1 is MNHEY and CDR2 SVGAGI. V gave up 5 bases and J gave up 6 bases, with 17 bases separating them. CDR3 residues: CASSPSPGPRNEQFF. DNA of the CDR3: TGTGCCAGCAGTCCCTCCCCCGGTCCTCGCAATGAGCAGTTCTTC.

CDR3 in DNA: TGTGCCAGCAGCGCCCGCGGGACCTACTCCACAGATACGCAGTATTTT. Its protein product is CASSARGTYSTDTQYF. This chain uses TRBV9 with TRBJ2-3; D is possibly TRBD2 (6 bases). The CDR3 is made up of 16 amino acids. The germline V and J ends were trimmed by 3 bases and 2 bases, with 16 bases remaining between them. Looked up from germline, CDR1 is SGDLS and CDR2 is YYNGEE.

The chain is built from TRBV11-1 and TRBJ1-2; D gene ambiguous. The ends were cut back, 1 base at V and 5 bases at J, with 17 bases in the middle. The CDR3 loop spans 16 amino acids. CDR1 is SGHAT, CDR2 FQDESV, per germline (reference sequence). CDR3 DNA: TGTGCCAGCAGCTTAGTAGGCCCCCAGGCCTCTTATGGCTACACCTTC. Protein sequence: CASSLVGPQASYGYTF.

The chain employs TRBV11-2 and TRBJ1-3; the match to TRBD1 covers 11 bases. The CDR3 runs to 15 residues. The germline CDR1 and CDR2 sequences are SGHAT and FQNNGV. The J segment lost 7 bases and the V segment lost 4 bases, leaving 6 bases of the junction unmatched. CDR3 amino acids: CASSSLGTGGNTIYF. As DNA, the CDR3 is TGTGCCAGCAGCTCCCTCGGGACAGGGGGGAACACCATATATTTT.

The chain links TRBV19 to TRBJ1-5; 11 nucleotides agree with TRBD1. The CDR3 runs 14 residues. Germline values: CDR1 LNHDA, CDR2 SQIVND (reference sequence). With 6 bases clipped from V and 7 bases from J, the junction kept 5 bases outside the gene matches. In DNA, the CDR3 is TGTGCCAGTAGCCGGGACAGGGGGGACCAGCCCCAGCATTTT. It translates to CASSRDRGDQPQHF. Combining the CDR3 with reference TRBV19 and TRBJ1-5 gives the whole variable domain DGGITQSPKYLFRKEGQNVTLSCEQNLNHDAMYWYRQDPGQGLRLIYYSQIVNDFQKGDIAEGYSVSREKKESFPLTVTSAQKNPTAFYLCASSRDRGDQPQHFGDGTRLSIL.

This rearrangement joins TRBV28 to TRBJ2-3, with a tentative D call TRBD1 (6 bases). Trimming shortened V by 6 bases and J by 4 bases, and 26 bases separated the two germline ends. Looked up from germline, CDR1 is MDHEN and CDR2 is SYDVKM. The CDR3 covers 18 residues. CDR3 sequence (DNA): TGTGCCAGCAGCCCGGTGGGGGCCAGCTACTTCTTCCCAGATACGCAGTATTTT. Translation: CASSPVGASYFFPDTQYF.

The chain employs TRBV10-3 and TRBJ2-2, with TRBD1 matching 7 bases. Trimming cost V 11 bases and J 6 bases; bases outside gene matches: 3. The CDR3 extends over 11 amino acids. Germline V CDR1 and CDR2: ENHRY, SYGVKD. The CDR3 DNA is TGTGCCGCAAGGGGGCCCGGGGAGCTGTTTTTT. Encoded protein: CAARGPGELFF.

Only a few counts were recorded for this clone. The chain combines TRBV30 with TRBJ1-3, with a weak D call TRBD1 (6 bases). CDR3 length: 14 amino acids. Germline V CDR1 and CDR2: GTSNPN, SVGIG (reference sequence). With 2 bases removed from V and 10 bases from J, the gap between germline ends came to 18 bases. The CDR3 DNA sequence: TGTGCCTGGAGTTCCCAAACAGGGTTGCGTACCATATATTTT. It encodes CAWSSQTGLRTIYF.

This clone was picked up a small number of times. This chain connects TRBV15 to TRBJ1-3, with no clear D. From germline, CDR1 is LNHNV and CDR2 YYDKDF (reference sequence). The CDR3 length is 15 residues. V was trimmed by 1 base and J by 4 bases, leaving 11 bases between them. The CDR3 bases are TGTGCCACCAGCAGAGCCGGACTGAGGGGAAACACCATATATTTT. Translation gives CATSRAGLRGNTIYF.

To note about this clone: A read error may produce the germline difference seen at one junction end. The gene calls are TRBV11-2 and TRBJ2-7; 9 nucleotides match TRBD1. Germline-derived CDR1 and CDR2 are SGHAT and FQNNGV. The CDR3 has 17 residues. The CDR3 region has the DNA TGTGCCAGCAGCCTAGACGGTACCGGGACAGGGTTCTACGAGCAGTACTTC. Translation gives CASSLDGTGTGFYEQYF.

The J gene is TRBJ2-3, the V gene TRBV5-1; a weak D match, TRBD2 (6 bases). Germline CDR1 is SGHRS and CDR2 is YFSETQ. With 4 bases removed from V and 6 bases from J, the gap between germline ends came to 12 bases. This CDR3 comprises 13 residues. The DNA for the CDR3 is TGCGCCAGCAGCGGGGGAGGAGGGGATACGCAGTATTTT. Protein: CASSGGGGDTQYF.

This clone was detected only once. The same CDR3 can be traced to other DNA sequences in this sample. The rearrangement links TRBV5-1 to TRBJ1-3; D remains ambiguous. This CDR3 is 14 amino acids long. Trimming shortened V by 6 bases and J by 0 bases, and 10 bases separated the two germline ends. The germline gives CDR1 SGHRS, CDR2 YFSETQ. The CDR3 coding sequence is TGCGCCAGCACACCAGGCTCCTCTGGAAACACCATATATTTT. Its protein product is CASTPGSSGNTIYF.

This CDR3 reads CATSSYLDTEAFF. Here the CDR3 DNA reads TGTGCCACCAGCTCCTATTTGGACACTGAAGCTTTCTTT. The J gene is TRBJ1-1, the V gene TRBV15; no clear D gene. The CDR3 covers 13 residues. CDR1 is LNHNV, CDR2 YYDKDF, per germline (reference sequence). Trimming took 5 bases from V and 3 from J, leaving 10 bases between them. The whole variable domain, remainder taken from reference TRBV15 and TRBJ1-1, is DAMVIQNPRYQVTQFGKPVTLSCSQTLNHNVMYWYQQKSSQAPKLLFHYYDKDFNNEADTPDNFQSRRPNTSFCFLDIRSPGLGDTAMYLCATSSYLDTEAFFGQGTRLTVV.

V usage is TRBV28 and J usage is TRBJ1-2, with 7 bases lining up with TRBD1. In germline, CDR1 is MDHEN, CDR2 SYDVKM. This CDR3 contains 15 residues. V was clipped by 5 bases and J by 8 bases; unmatched bases: 14. CDR3 sequence (DNA): TGTGCCAGCAGTACCCCGGCTGACAGGGTCACGGGCTACACCTTC. The encoded protein is CASSTPADRVTGYTF.

The chain couples TRBV28 to TRBJ2-1; no clear D gene. The CDR3 length is 13 residues. Trimming removed 3 bases from V and 15 bases from J, with 18 bases in between. Per the germline V gene, CDR1 is MDHEN and CDR2 is SYDVKM. The CDR3 here is CASSFGLNSRSFF. The DNA for the CDR3 is TGTGCCAGCAGTTTCGGTCTTAACAGTCGATCGTTCTTC.

This chain connects TRBV9 to TRBJ2-1; TRBD2 aligns across 13 bases. V shed 0 bases, J shed 8 bases, and the junction held 8 bases outside the gene matches. The CDR3 extends over 17 amino acids. CDR1 and CDR2 from the germline V gene are SGDLS and YYNGEE. CDR3 nucleotide sequence: TGTGCCAGCAGCGTAGTTGGACTAGCGGGGGCCCTGGATGAGCAGTTCTTC. Encoded protein: CASSVVGLAGALDEQFF.

This rearrangement joins TRBV6-5 to TRBJ1-4; a possible D gene is TRBD1 (5 bases). Germline V gene lookup returns CDR1 MNHEY and CDR2 SVGAGI. CDR3 size: 14 residues. V lost 7 bases and J lost 4, with 13 bases in between. CDR3 residues: CASIMGQSNEKLFF. In DNA, the CDR3 is TGTGCCAGCATTATGGGGCAGAGTAATGAAAAACTGTTTTTT.

V gene TRBV9 combines with J gene TRBJ2-3; D may be TRBD2 (5 bases). CDR3 length equals 13 residues. V shed 6 bases and J shed 1 base, with 9 bases lying between them. The germline V gene encodes CDR1 SGDLS and CDR2 YYNGEE. CDR3 sequence reads: CASKSGGTDTQYF. For the CDR3, the DNA is TGTGCCAGCAAGAGCGGTGGCACAGATACGCAGTATTTT. Complete variable domain (other parts from reference TRBV9 and TRBJ2-3): DSGVTQTPKHLITATGQRVTLRCSPRSGDLSVYWYQQSLDQGLQFLIQYYNGEERAKGNILERFSAQQFPDLHSELNLSSLELGDSALYFCASKSGGTDTQYFGPGTRLTVL.

The rearrangement joins TRBV10-1 to TRBJ2-2; 8 bases match TRBD1. V lost 8 bases to trimming and J lost 5 bases; unmatched junction nucleotides: 4. Germline loops: CDR1 WNHNN, CDR2 SYGVQD (reference sequence). The CDR3 loop spans 13 amino acids. Here the CDR3 DNA reads TGCGCCAGCGCAGACAGGGGAACCGGGGAGCTGTTTTTT. It specifies CASADRGTGELFF.